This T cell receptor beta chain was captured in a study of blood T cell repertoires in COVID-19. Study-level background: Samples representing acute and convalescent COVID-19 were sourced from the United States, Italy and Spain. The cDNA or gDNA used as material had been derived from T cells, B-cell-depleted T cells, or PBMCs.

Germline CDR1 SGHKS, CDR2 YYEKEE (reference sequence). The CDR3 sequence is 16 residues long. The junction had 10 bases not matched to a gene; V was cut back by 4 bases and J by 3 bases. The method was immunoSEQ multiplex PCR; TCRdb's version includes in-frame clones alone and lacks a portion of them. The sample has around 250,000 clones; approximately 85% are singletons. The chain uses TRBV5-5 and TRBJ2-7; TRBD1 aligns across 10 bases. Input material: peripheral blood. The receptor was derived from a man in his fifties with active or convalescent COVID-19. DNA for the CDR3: TGTGCCAGCAGCCCTAGGACAGGGGGTAATATCTACGAGCAGTACTTC. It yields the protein CASSPRTGGNIYEQYF.